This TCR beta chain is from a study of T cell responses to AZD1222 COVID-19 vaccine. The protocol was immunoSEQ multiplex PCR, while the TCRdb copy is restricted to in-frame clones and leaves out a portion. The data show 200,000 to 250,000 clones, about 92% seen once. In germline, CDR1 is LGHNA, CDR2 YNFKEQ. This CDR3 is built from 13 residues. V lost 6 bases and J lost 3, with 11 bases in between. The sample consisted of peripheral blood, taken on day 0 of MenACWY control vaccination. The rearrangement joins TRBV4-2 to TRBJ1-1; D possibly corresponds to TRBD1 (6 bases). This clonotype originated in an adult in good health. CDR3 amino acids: CASRQGFDTEAFF. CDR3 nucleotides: TGTGCCAGCAGACAGGGTTTCGACACTGAAGCTTTCTTT.